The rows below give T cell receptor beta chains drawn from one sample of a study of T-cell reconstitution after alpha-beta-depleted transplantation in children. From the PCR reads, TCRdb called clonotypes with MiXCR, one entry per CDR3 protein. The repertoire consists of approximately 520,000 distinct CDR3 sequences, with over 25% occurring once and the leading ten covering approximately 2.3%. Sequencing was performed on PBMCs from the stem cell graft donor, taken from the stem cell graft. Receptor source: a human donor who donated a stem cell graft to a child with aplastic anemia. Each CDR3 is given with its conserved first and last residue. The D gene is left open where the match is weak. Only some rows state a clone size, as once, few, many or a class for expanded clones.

TGCAGCCTAAGGAGCGGGAGGGCCGGATCGGATACGCAGTATTTT,CSLRSGRAGSDTQYF,TRBJ2-3,-,TRBD2,TRBV29-1
TGTGCCAGCTCACCACTCCCCTCCGCTCAGGGGCCCCAGCATTTT,CASSPLPSAQGPQHF,TRBJ1-5,-,-,TRBV18
TGTGCCAGCAGCCTAACTAGGAACGCTGGGGCCAACGTCCTGACTTTC,CASSLTRNAGANVLTF,TRBJ2-6,few,-,TRBV11-3
TGTGCCACCAGTGATGGGGACAGGGGACAGCCCCAGCATTTT,CATSDGDRGQPQHF,TRBJ1-5,-,TRBD1,TRBV24-1
TGTGCCAGCAGGCGAGGGGGACTAGAGGGCACCGGGGAGCTGTTTTTT,CASRRGGLEGTGELFF,TRBJ2-2,-,TRBD2,TRBV7-2
TGTGCCAGCAGCTTGGATCGGTGGGGCACTTCGAGTGAAGAAAAACTGTTTTTT,CASSLDRWGTSSEEKLFF,TRBJ1-4,-,-,TRBV5-6
TGTGCCAGCAGCGTAGCTCGGACAGGGGGCCCTGGCTACACCTTC,CASSVARTGGPGYTF,TRBJ1-2,-,TRBD1,TRBV9
TGCAGCGCCCAGGGGAACTGGAACACCGGGGAGCTGTTTTTT,CSAQGNWNTGELFF,TRBJ2-2,few,-,TRBV29-1
TGCAGTGCTAGTAGACCGCGGGGCGAAAAGGACGAAAAACTGTTTTTT,CSASRPRGEKDEKLFF,TRBJ1-4,few,-,TRBV20-1
TGTGCCAGCAGTGAAGAGTCAGGGGCCAGAAACACCATATATTTT,CASSEESGARNTIYF,TRBJ1-3,few,-,TRBV25-1
TGTGCCAGCAGTCAAGGGGGCCAAACAGCGGGCAATGAGCAGTTCTTC,CASSQGGQTAGNEQFF,TRBJ2-1,-,-,TRBV7-2
TGCGCCAGCAGCTTCGTTTTTGGGAGCACGACCTACGAGCAGTACTTC,CASSFVFGSTTYEQYF,TRBJ2-7,-,-,TRBV5-1
TGCAGTGCTAGAGGGCGGGAGGGCCAAGAGACCCAGTACTTC,CSARGREGQETQYF,TRBJ2-5,-,TRBD2,TRBV20-1
TGTGCCAGCAGCTTGCGATCGGCAGGGAGAAGTGGCTACACCTTC,CASSLRSAGRSGYTF,TRBJ1-2,-,-,TRBV5-6
TGCGGCCTGACAGAGAACACCGGGGAGCTGTTTTTT,CGLTENTGELFF,TRBJ2-2,few,-,TRBV29-1
TGTGCCACCAGGGGGGTTTGGGACACTGAAGCTTTCTTT,CATRGVWDTEAFF,TRBJ1-1,many,TRBD1,TRBV12-3/TRBV12-4
TGTGCCAGCGTTCATTCTAGCGGAATAAAAAATGAGCAGTTCTTC,CASVHSSGIKNEQFF,TRBJ2-1,-,TRBD2,TRBV7-6
TGTGCCACCAGCAGAGATAGGGCGGCGAACTATGGCTACACCTTC,CATSRDRAANYGYTF,TRBJ1-2,-,-,TRBV15
TGTGCCAGCAGTGGAGACCCCGGGGAGCTGTTTTTT,CASSGDPGELFF,TRBJ2-2,few,-,TRBV25-1
TGTGCCAGCAGCTTGTCATTTCCCAGGGTTATCGGCACCGGGGAGCTGTTTTTT,CASSLSFPRVIGTGELFF,TRBJ2-2,few,-,TRBV5-6
TGTGCCAGCTGTTACTCACGCGGGGTCAATGAGCAGTTCTTC,CASCYSRGVNEQFF,TRBJ2-1,few,-,TRBV6-5
TGTGCCAGCAGGGCCACAGGGGATGAAAAACTGTTTTTT,CASRATGDEKLFF,TRBJ1-4,-,TRBD1,TRBV12-3/TRBV12-4
TGTGCCAGCAGCCCCCGGACAGGGCAAATTGGCTACACCTTC,CASSPRTGQIGYTF,TRBJ1-2,-,TRBD1,TRBV6-1
TGTGCCAGCAGCCAACACCGGGACAGGGAGGTCAATGAGCAGTTCTTC,CASSQHRDREVNEQFF,TRBJ2-1,-,TRBD1,TRBV7-7
TGTGCCAGCAGCTTAGCGGGCAGCAGAATCAATCAGCCCCAGCATTTT,CASSLAGSRINQPQHF,TRBJ1-5,-,-,TRBV7-2
TGTGCCAGCAGTTCCCTAGCGGGACCCTCCAATGAGCAGTTCTTC,CASSSLAGPSNEQFF,TRBJ2-1,few,TRBD2,TRBV12-3/TRBV12-4
TGTGCCTGGAGTTACGGTTCTAATCAGCCCCAGCATTTT,CAWSYGSNQPQHF,TRBJ1-5,-,-,TRBV30
TGCGCCAGCAGCGGAACGGGACATTCCTACGAGCAGTACTTC,CASSGTGHSYEQYF,TRBJ2-7,-,-,TRBV5-1
TGTGCCAGCAGTTTAACACCCAGGACCAACACTGAAGCTTTCTTT,CASSLTPRTNTEAFF,TRBJ1-1,-,-,TRBV12-3/TRBV12-4
TGTGCCAGCAGCCGAGCGGTGGGATTAGAGACCCAGTACTTC,CASSRAVGLETQYF,TRBJ2-5,-,-,TRBV6-1
TGTGCCTGGAGTGTAACCGAAAAACTGTTTTTT,CAWSVTEKLFF,TRBJ1-4,-,-,TRBV30
TGCAGTGCTAGCGAAGGGGGCGATACGCAGTATTTT,CSASEGGDTQYF,TRBJ2-3,-,TRBD1,TRBV20-1
TGTGCCTGGAGCACGACAGGGAACACCGGGGAGCTGTTTTTT,CAWSTTGNTGELFF,TRBJ2-2,few,-,TRBV30
TGTGCCAGCAGCTTAGGACAGAGGGGCACTGAAGCTTTCTTT,CASSLGQRGTEAFF,TRBJ1-1,few,-,TRBV5-6
TGTGCCAGCAGCTTCAGGACAGGGGGTCACGAGCAGTACTTC,CASSFRTGGHEQYF,TRBJ2-7,many,TRBD1,TRBV7-8
TGTGCCAGCAGCCCCCGAGGGGGGGATTTGGTTTTAGAGGCTTTCTTT,CASSPRGGDLVLEAFF,TRBJ1-1,-,-,TRBV9
TGTGCCAGCAGCCGAGGAGGGTCACCACGAAACAATCAGCCCCAGCATTTT,CASSRGGSPRNNQPQHF,TRBJ1-5,few,-,TRBV7-8
TGTGCCAGCAGCGACGCGGGATTTCCCACAGATACGCAGTATTTT,CASSDAGFPTDTQYF,TRBJ2-3,-,-,TRBV3-1
TGTGCCAGCATCGAGGACGGTGCCTCTGGAAACACCATATATTTT,CASIEDGASGNTIYF,TRBJ1-3,few,-,TRBV6-2/TRBV6-3
TGCGCCAGCGGCACGGGACAGGGAAACTATGGCTACACCTTC,CASGTGQGNYGYTF,TRBJ1-2,few,TRBD1,TRBV5-1
TGCGCCAGCAGCCAGGGACAGGGCGGCACTGAAGCTTTCTTT,CASSQGQGGTEAFF,TRBJ1-1,-,TRBD1,TRBV4-3
TGTGCCGCGAAAGGGGGGAATAATGAAAAACTGTTTTTT,CAAKGGNNEKLFF,TRBJ1-4,-,-,TRBV15
TGTGCCAGCAGTGAAACTAGCGGGACTTACAATGAGCAGTTCTTC,CASSETSGTYNEQFF,TRBJ2-1,medium-sized,TRBD2,TRBV6-4
TGCAGTGCTAGCACTAGCGGTTATGGTGAGCAGTTCTTC,CSASTSGYGEQFF,TRBJ2-1,few,TRBD2,TRBV20-1
TGCAGCGGACGGGGACGGGCGGACACTGAAGCTTTCTTT,CSGRGRADTEAFF,TRBJ1-1,-,-,TRBV29-1
TGTGCCAGCAGTTACGGAGTGAGCGATGAGCAGTTCTTC,CASSYGVSDEQFF,TRBJ2-1,-,-,TRBV6-2/TRBV6-3
TGTGCCAGCAGCTCGGGACCATCGAACACCGGGGAGCTGTTTTTT,CASSSGPSNTGELFF,TRBJ2-2,-,-,TRBV7-2
TGTGCCAGCAGCTCCGCGCAGCGGGACGGGAATAATGAGCAGTTCTTC,CASSSAQRDGNNEQFF,TRBJ2-1,few,TRBD2,TRBV7-2
TGTGCCAGCAGTTTATCCGGAAGTAGCGGGAATGAAGAGACCCAGTACTTC,CASSLSGSSGNEETQYF,TRBJ2-5,-,TRBD2,TRBV27
TGCGCCAGCAGCTTGGATAGGGATGGCTATAATTCACCCCTCCACTTT,CASSLDRDGYNSPLHF,TRBJ1-6,-,-,TRBV5-1
TGCGCCAGCAGCCCGACTGGGACAACTCCAGGGGAGACCCAGTACTTC,CASSPTGTTPGETQYF,TRBJ2-5,once,-,TRBV5-1
TGTGCCAGCAGTTCCAATATTGGACCCCGAGCGACAGATACGCAGTATTTT,CASSSNIGPRATDTQYF,TRBJ2-3,-,-,TRBV6-2/TRBV6-3
TGCAGTGCGGAGGACAGGAGCTCCTATAATTCACCCCTCCACTTT,CSAEDRSSYNSPLHF,TRBJ1-6,few,TRBD1,TRBV20-1
TGTGCCAGCAGCCCCCGGACAGGACCGTACCAAGAGACCCAGTACTTC,CASSPRTGPYQETQYF,TRBJ2-5,-,TRBD1,TRBV14
TGTGCCAGCAGTCCCCGGGCGGGGGCAAACATTCAGTACTTC,CASSPRAGANIQYF,TRBJ2-4,-,-,TRBV12-3/TRBV12-4
TGTGCCAGCAGCCCTAGCGGGAGGGGAGATACGCAGTATTTT,CASSPSGRGDTQYF,TRBJ2-3,many,TRBD2,TRBV9
TGTGCCAGCAGTTACACCACAGGGGTAAGCAATCAGCCCCAGCATTTT,CASSYTTGVSNQPQHF,TRBJ1-5,-,TRBD1,TRBV6-5
TGTGCCAGCAGCTCCCAGCGGACCGGGGAGCTGTTTTTT,CASSSQRTGELFF,TRBJ2-2,-,-,TRBV7-2
TGCAGTGCTTCCCGGGACTACAATGAGCAGTTCTTC,CSASRDYNEQFF,TRBJ2-1,-,-,TRBV20-1